The 9 T cell receptor beta chains reported below all come from one sample, sequenced in a study of T cells after yellow fever vaccination. MiXCR was run by TCRdb on the 5' RACE reads, yielding one entry per CDR3 protein. The data hold some 300,000 distinct CDR3 sequences, with about 7.8% observed a single time. The sample was PBMCs, taken around 45 days after the first yellow fever vaccination. These receptors were collected from a man younger than 35 who received the YFV17D yellow fever vaccine.

The chain employs TRBV12-3 or TRBV12-4 and TRBJ2-7, with unresolved D. Trimming shortened V by 4 bases and J by 1 base, and 11 bases separated the two germline ends. This CDR3 comprises 14 residues. DNA for the CDR3: TGTGCCAGCAGTTACCGGGCGCCATCCTACGAGCAGTACTTC. Amino acids: CASSYRAPSYEQYF.

This clonotype was picked up a small number of times. The genes are TRBV29-1 and TRBJ1-3; tentative D call: TRBD1 (5 bases). The CDR3 is 11 amino acids. Trimming left V 5 bases short and J 4 bases short, with 6 bases between. The germline CDR1 and CDR2 sequences are SQVTM and ANQGSEA. DNA for the CDR3: TGCAGCGTTCGGGGCGGAAACACCATATATTTT. It encodes CSVRGGNTIYF.

The CDR3 region is CASSLDGHMNTEAFF. CDR3 DNA sequence: TGCGCCAGCAGCTTGGACGGTCACATGAACACTGAAGCTTTCTTT. The chain carries TRBV5-1 and TRBJ1-1, with D unclear. Germline V gene data show CDR1 as SGHRS and CDR2 as YFSETQ. V lost 0 bases, J lost 0 bases, and 9 bases lay in between. The CDR3 runs to 15 residues.

The chain employs TRBV4-3 and TRBJ2-3; 10 bases are shared with TRBD1. CDR1 is LGHNA and CDR2 is YSLEER in the germline V gene. The J segment lost 4 bases and the V segment lost 0 bases, leaving 16 bases of the junction unmatched. The CDR3 length is 20 residues. CDR3 protein: CASSQDFFSSGTGVSDTQYF. CDR3 nucleotide sequence: TGCGCCAGCAGCCAAGATTTTTTTTCCTCCGGGACAGGGGTATCAGATACGCAGTATTTT.

The CDR3 sequence: CASAKRMEYNEQFF. The DNA of the CDR3 is TGTGCCAGCGCGAAAAGGATGGAGTACAATGAGCAGTTCTTC. This chain connects TRBV6-2 or TRBV6-3 to TRBJ2-1; no clear D. Germline-derived CDR1 and CDR2 are MNHEY and SVGEGT. The CDR3 loop spans 14 amino acids. Trimming shortened V by 8 bases and J by 4 bases, and 15 bases separated the two germline ends.

V and J are TRBV9 and TRBJ2-1; D gene uncertain. CDR3 size: 12 residues. V lost 10 bases to trimming and J lost 2 bases, with 10 bases between them. In germline, CDR1 is SGDLS, CDR2 YYNGEE. CDR3 sequence reads: CAALVAYNEQFF. CDR3 nucleotides: TGTGCCGCGCTAGTGGCCTACAATGAGCAGTTCTTC.

There are a few counts of this clonotype. V and J are TRBV7-6 and TRBJ1-4, with D possibly being TRBD1 (6 bases). V lost 0 bases, J lost 2 bases, and 22 bases lay in between. The germline V gene encodes CDR1 SGHVS and CDR2 FNYEAQ. CDR3 length: 20 residues. The CDR3 DNA reads as TGTGCCAGCAGCTTAGCCCCATCGTACAGGGCCGCGGGGACTAATGAAAAACTGTTTTTT. This translates into CASSLAPSYRAAGTNEKLFF.

There are a few counts of this clonotype. V and J are TRBV28 and TRBJ2-3; TRBD1 matches 9 bases. Germline V gene data show CDR1 as MDHEN and CDR2 as SYDVKM. The CDR3 extends over 16 amino acids. The J segment lost 3 bases and the V segment lost 6 bases, leaving 10 bases of the junction unmatched. This CDR3 reads CASRPNRGRETDTQYF. In nucleotides, the CDR3 is TGTGCCAGCAGACCTAACAGGGGGCGTGAGACAGATACGCAGTATTTT.

This chain connects TRBV6-1 to TRBJ2-7, with D tentatively TRBD1 or TRBD2 (5 bases each). The ends were cut back, 6 bases at V and 3 bases at J, with 15 bases in the middle. Germline V gene data show CDR1 as MNHNS and CDR2 as SASEGT. The CDR3 extends over 14 amino acids. CDR3 in DNA: TGTGCCAGCAGGATGGGACCGGTAATCTACGAGCAGTACGTC. It specifies CASRMGPVIYEQYV.